This T cell receptor beta chain was recovered during a study of cytomegalovirus exposure and HLA in healthy donors. Whole-study findings and limits: The study found most TCR sequences rare, yet found some public TCRs in many donors. The classifier, whose performance was assessed in both the original and validation cohorts, reportedly diagnosed cytomegalovirus status with high specificity and sensitivity. A subsequent analysis found that TCR clusters from the first cohort also tended to co-occur in the approximately 120 validation repertoires, with approximately 94% of cluster scores above 0.

In germline, CDR1 is MDHEN, CDR2 SYDVKM. Trimming stripped 6 bases from V and 4 bases from J, with 13 bases between. The length of the CDR3 is 15 residues. Of note for this clone: Its antigen is as yet unknown.

Repertoires were generated with immunoSEQ multiplex PCR, while TCRdb's copy carries only in-frame clones and drops some. The table has under 100,000 clones, 96% seen once. V and J are TRBV28 and TRBJ2-6, with D perhaps TRBD1 (5 bases). The sample comprised PBMCs. This TCR was sampled from a man in his late teens or twenties in good health and CMV-seronegative. The CDR3 DNA reads TGTGCCAGCAGCTTCCAGGGTTCCGGGGCCAACGTCCTGACTTTC. The encoded protein is CASSFQGSGANVLTF. Full variable domain (outside the CDR3, taken from reference TRBV28 and TRBJ2-6): DVKVTQSSRYLVKRTGEKVFLECVQDMDHENMFWYRQDPGLGLRLIYFSYDVKMKEKGDIPEGYSVSREKKERFSLILESASTNQTSMYLCASSFQGSGANVLTFGAGSRLTVL.